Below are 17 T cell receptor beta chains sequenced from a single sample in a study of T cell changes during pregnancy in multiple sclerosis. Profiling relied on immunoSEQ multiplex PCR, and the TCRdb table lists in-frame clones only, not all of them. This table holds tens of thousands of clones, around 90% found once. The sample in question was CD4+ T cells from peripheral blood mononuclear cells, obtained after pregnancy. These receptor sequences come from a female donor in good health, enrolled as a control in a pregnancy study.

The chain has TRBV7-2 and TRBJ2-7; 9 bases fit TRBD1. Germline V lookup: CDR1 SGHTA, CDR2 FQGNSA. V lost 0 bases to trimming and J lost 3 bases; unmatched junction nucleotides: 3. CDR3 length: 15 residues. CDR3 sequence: CASSLAGQGIYEQYF. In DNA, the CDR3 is TGTGCCAGCAGCTTAGCAGGACAGGGGATCTACGAGCAGTACTTC.

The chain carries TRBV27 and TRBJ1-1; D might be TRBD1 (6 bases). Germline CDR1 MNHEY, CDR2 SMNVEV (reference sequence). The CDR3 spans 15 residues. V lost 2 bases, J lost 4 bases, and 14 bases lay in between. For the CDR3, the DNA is TGTGCCAGCAGTTTAGGGGGGGGGCGCGGCACTGAAGCTTTCTTT. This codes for CASSLGGGRGTEAFF.

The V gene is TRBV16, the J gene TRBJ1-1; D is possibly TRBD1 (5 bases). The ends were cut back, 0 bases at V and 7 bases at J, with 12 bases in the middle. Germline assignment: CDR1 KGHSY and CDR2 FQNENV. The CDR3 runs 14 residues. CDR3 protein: CASSQSRQGVEAFF. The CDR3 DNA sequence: TGTGCCAGCAGCCAATCGCGGCAGGGCGTTGAAGCTTTCTTT.

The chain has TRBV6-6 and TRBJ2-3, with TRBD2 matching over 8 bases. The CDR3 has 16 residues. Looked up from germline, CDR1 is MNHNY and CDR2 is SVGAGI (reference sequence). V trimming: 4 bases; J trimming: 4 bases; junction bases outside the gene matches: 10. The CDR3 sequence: CASSSTSEVGPDTQYF. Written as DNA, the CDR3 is TGTGCCAGCAGTTCGACTAGCGAAGTAGGCCCAGATACGCAGTATTTT.

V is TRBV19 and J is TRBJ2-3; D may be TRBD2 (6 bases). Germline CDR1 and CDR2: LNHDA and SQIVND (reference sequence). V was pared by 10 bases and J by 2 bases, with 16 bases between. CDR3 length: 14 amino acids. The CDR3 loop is CATRKGGSTDTQYF. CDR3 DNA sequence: TGTGCCACTCGGAAGGGAGGATCCACAGATACGCAGTATTTT.

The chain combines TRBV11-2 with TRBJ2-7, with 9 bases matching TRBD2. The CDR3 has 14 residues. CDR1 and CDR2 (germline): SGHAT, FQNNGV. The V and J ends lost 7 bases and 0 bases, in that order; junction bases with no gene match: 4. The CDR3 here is CASTVAGASYEQYF. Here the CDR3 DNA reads TGTGCCAGCACCGTAGCGGGGGCCTCCTACGAGCAGTACTTC.

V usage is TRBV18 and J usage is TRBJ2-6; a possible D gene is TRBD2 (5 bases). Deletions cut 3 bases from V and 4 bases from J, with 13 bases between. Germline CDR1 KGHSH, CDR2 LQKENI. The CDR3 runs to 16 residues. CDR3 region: CASSPSMGAGANVLTF. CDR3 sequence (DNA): TGTGCCAGCTCACCGTCAATGGGAGCCGGGGCCAACGTCCTGACTTTC.

CDR3 nucleotides: TGTGCCAGCAGCTCCCCGGGACAGGGAATCGCAGATACGCAGTATTTT. Protein: CASSSPGQGIADTQYF. The chain couples TRBV5-4 to TRBJ2-3; 9 positions match TRBD1. The CDR3 totals 16 residues. The V gene's germline CDR1 is SGHNT and CDR2 YYREEE (reference sequence). The V segment lost 3 bases and the J segment 4 bases; nucleotides outside the gene matches: 9. The entire variable domain, with the rest obtained from reference TRBV5-4 and TRBJ2-3, is as follows: ETGVTQSPTHLIKTRGQQVTLRCSSQSGHNTVSWYQQALGQGPQFIFQYYREEENGRGNFPPRFSGLQFPNYSSELNVNALELDDSALYLCASSSPGQGIADTQYFGPGTRLTVL.

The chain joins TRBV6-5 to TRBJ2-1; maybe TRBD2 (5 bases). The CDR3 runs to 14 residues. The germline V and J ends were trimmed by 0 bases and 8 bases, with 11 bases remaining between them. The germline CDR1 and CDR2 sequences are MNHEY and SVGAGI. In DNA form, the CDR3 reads TGTGCCAGCAGTTACTCGTCCGCCGGGGATGAGCAGTTCTTC. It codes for CASSYSSAGDEQFF.

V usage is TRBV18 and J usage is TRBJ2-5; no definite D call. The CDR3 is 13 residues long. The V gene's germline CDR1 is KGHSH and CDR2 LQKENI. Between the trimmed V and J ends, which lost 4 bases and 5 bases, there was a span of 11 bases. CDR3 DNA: TGTGCCAGCTCACGCGGCCAGTACGAGACCCAGTACTTC. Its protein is CASSRGQYETQYF. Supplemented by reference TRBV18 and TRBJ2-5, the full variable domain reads NAGVMQNPRHLVRRRGQEARLRCSPMKGHSHVYWYRQLPEEGLKFMVYLQKENIIDESGMPKERFSAEFPKEGPSILRIQQVVRGDSAAYFCASSRGQYETQYFGPGTRLLVL.

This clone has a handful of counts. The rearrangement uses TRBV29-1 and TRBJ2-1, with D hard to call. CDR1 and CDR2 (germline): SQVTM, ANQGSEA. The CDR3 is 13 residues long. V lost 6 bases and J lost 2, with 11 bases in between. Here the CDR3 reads CSVPVSAYNEQFF. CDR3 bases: TGCAGCGTCCCCGTGAGTGCCTACAATGAGCAGTTCTTC.

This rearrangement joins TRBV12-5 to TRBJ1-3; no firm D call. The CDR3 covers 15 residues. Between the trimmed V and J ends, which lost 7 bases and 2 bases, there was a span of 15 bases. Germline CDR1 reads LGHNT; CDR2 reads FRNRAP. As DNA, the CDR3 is TGTGCTAGTGTCCTGCGCAGCGGCCCTGGAAACACCATATATTTT. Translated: CASVLRSGPGNTIYF.

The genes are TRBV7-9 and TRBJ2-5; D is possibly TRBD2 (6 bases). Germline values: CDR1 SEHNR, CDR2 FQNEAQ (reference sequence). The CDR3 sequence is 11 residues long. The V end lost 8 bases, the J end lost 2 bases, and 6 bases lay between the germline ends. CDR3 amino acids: CASRGQETQYF. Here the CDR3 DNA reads TGTGCCAGCCGGGGGCAAGAGACCCAGTACTTC.

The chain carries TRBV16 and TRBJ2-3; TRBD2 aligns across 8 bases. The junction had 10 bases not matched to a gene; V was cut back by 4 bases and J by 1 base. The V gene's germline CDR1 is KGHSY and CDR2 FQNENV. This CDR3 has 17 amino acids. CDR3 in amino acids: CASSPVGLAARTDTQYF. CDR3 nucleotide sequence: TGTGCCAGCAGCCCAGTAGGACTAGCAGCCCGCACAGATACGCAGTATTTT.

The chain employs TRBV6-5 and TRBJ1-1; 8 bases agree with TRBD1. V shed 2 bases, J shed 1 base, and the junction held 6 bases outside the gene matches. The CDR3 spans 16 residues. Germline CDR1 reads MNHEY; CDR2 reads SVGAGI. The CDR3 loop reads CASSYGAGGRNTEAFF. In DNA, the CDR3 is TGTGCCAGCAGTTACGGGGCAGGGGGCCGGAACACTGAAGCTTTCTTT.

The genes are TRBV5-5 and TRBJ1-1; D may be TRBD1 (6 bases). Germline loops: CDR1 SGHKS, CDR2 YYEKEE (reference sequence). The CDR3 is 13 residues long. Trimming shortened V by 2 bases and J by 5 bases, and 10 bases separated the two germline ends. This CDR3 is CASSFGGRTEAFF. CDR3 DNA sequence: TGTGCCAGCAGCTTCGGGGGGCGGACTGAAGCTTTCTTT. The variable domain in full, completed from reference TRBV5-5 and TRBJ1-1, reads DAGVTQSPTHLIKTRGQQVTLRCSPISGHKSVSWYQQVLGQGPQFIFQYYEKEERGRGNFPDRFSARQFPNYSSELNVNALLLGDSALYLCASSFGGRTEAFFGQGTRLTVV.

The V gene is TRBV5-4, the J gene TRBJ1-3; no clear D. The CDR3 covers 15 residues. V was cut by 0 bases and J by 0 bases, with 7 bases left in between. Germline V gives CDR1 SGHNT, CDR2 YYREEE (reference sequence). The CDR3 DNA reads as TGTGCCAGCAGCTTGGACCGCTACTCTGGAAACACCATATATTTT. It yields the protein CASSLDRYSGNTIYF.